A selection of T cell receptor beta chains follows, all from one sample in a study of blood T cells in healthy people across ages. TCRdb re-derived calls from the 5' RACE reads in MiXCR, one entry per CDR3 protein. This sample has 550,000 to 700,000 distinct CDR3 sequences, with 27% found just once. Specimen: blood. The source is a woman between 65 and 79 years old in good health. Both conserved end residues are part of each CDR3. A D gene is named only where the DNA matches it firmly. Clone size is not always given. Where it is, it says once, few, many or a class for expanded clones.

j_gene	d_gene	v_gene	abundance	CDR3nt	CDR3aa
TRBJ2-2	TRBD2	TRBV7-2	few	TGTGCCAGCAGTTCCTTTGGGACTAGAAACACCGGGGAGCTGTTTTTT	CASSSFGTRNTGELFF
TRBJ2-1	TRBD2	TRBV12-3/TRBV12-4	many	TGTGCCAGCAGTCCGAGACTAGCCTATGAGCAGTTCTTC	CASSPRLAYEQFF
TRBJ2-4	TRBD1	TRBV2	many	TGTGCCACCGCCCGACAGGGGAAAAACATTCAGTACTTC	CATARQGKNIQYF
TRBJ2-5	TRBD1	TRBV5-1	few	TGCGCCAGCAGCATGGGACAGGGGACTGAGACCCAGTACTTC	CASSMGQGTETQYF
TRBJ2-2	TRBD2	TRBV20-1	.	TGCAGTGCTAGAGATCAGGTAGCGGGGGCGCACACCGGGGAGCTGTTTTTT	CSARDQVAGAHTGELFF
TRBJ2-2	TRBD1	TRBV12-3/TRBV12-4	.	TGTGCCAGCAGAATGGGACAGATTTACACCGGGGAGCTGTTTTTT	CASRMGQIYTGELFF
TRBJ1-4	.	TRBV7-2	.	TGTGCCAGCAGCTTAGGACAGAGTTCAACTAATGAAAAACTGTTTTTT	CASSLGQSSTNEKLFF
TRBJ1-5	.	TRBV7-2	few	TGTGCCAGCAGCCCGCAGGACGGCCGCAATCAGCCCCAGCATTTT	CASSPQDGRNQPQHF
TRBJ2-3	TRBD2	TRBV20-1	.	TGCAGTGTGTATAGCGGGGGGGCGTCTGGAGATACGCAGTATTTT	CSVYSGGASGDTQYF
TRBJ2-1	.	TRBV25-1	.	TGTGCCAGCAGTTCCACAGGGAGATCCTACAATGAGCAGTTCTTC	CASSSTGRSYNEQFF
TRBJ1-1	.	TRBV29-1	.	TGCAGCGTTGAAAAGATGAACACTGAAGCTTTCTTT	CSVEKMNTEAFF
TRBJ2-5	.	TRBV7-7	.	TGTGCTAGCAGCTCAGGGATTGGGCAAGAGACCCAGTACTTC	CASSSGIGQETQYF
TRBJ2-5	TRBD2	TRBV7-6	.	TGTGCCAGCAGAACTAGCGGGGAAGAGACCCAGTACTTC	CASRTSGEETQYF
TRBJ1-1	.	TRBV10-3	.	TGTGCCATCGGTTCGTACACTGAAGCTTTCTTT	CAIGSYTEAFF
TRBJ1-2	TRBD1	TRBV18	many	TGTGCCAGCTCATCAGGACAGGGGAACTATGGCTACACCTTC	CASSSGQGNYGYTF
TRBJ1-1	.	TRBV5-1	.	TGCGCCGGCAGCTGGTCGGGGAAGCGGGAGGCCACTGAAGCTTTCTTT	CAGSWSGKREATEAFF
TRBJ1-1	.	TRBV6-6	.	TGTGCCAGCTCCTTAAAGGACGGAGGGGTCACTGAAGCTTTCTTT	CASSLKDGGVTEAFF
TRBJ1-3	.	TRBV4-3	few	TGCGCCAACAGCCAAGATAGGGGCAGTTTCGCTGGAAACACCATATATTTT	CANSQDRGSFAGNTIYF
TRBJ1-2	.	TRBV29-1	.	TGCAGCGCTTACAGGGAAATCTATGGCTACACCTTC	CSAYREIYGYTF
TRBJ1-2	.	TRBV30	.	TGTGCCTGGGAGACAGCTAACTATGGCTACACCTTC	CAWETANYGYTF
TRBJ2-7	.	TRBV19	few	TGTGCCAGTAGTTACGTGCCGCACTACGAGCAGTACTTC	CASSYVPHYEQYF
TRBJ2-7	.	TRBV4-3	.	TGCGCCAGCAGCCAAGGAGTCTGGACACCCGATATCCAGCAGTACTTC	CASSQGVWTPDIQQYF
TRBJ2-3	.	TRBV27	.	TGTGCCAGCAGTTTTAATGGCGCGGCCTGGATCGATACGCAGTATTTT	CASSFNGAAWIDTQYF
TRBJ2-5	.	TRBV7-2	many	TGTGCCAGCAGTCAAATCCGTGAGACCCAGTACTTC	CASSQIRETQYF
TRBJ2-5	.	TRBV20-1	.	TGCAGTGCTCTGACTATGAGGACCCAGTACTTC	CSALTMRTQYF